These 13 T cell receptor beta chains were all obtained from the same sample, sequenced in a study of cytomegalovirus exposure and HLA in healthy donors. The study ran its PCR with 60 Vbeta and 13 Jbeta primers. Produced via immunoSEQ multiplex PCR; TCRdb's table is partial and in-frame only. This sample's table has 180,000 or so clones. The sample was PBMCs. The receptors derive from a woman younger than 30 in good health and CMV-seropositive.

V usage is TRBV4-3 and J usage is TRBJ2-7; no clear D gene. Trimming stripped 0 bases from V and 4 bases from J, with 10 bases between. CDR1 is LGHNA and CDR2 is YSLEER in the germline V gene. The length of the CDR3 is 14 residues. CDR3 protein: CASSQDSTSYEQYF. CDR3 sequence (DNA): TGCGCCAGCAGCCAAGATTCGACTTCTTACGAGCAGTACTTC.

With regard to this clone: Sequence at one end of the junction differs from germline and may be a read error. The V and J genes are TRBV7-7 and TRBJ1-2; D remains unclear. Germline loops: CDR1 SSHAT, CDR2 FNYEAQ (reference sequence). The CDR3 contains 14 residues. In DNA, the CDR3 is TGTGCTAGCAGCTTAGGGCGGATTGACTATGGCTACACCTTC. The encoded protein is CASSLGRIDYGYTF.

This chain uses TRBV9 with TRBJ2-5; no clear D gene. Germline CDR1 SGDLS, CDR2 YYNGEE. V was cut by 3 bases and J by 2 bases, with 8 bases left in between. This CDR3 is built from 13 residues. For the CDR3, the DNA is TGTGCCAGCAGCGGAGTAGCTCAAGAGACCCAGTACTTC. Residues: CASSGVAQETQYF.

The chain is built from TRBV10-3 and TRBJ2-5; D is unresolved. Germline lookup yields CDR1 ENHRY and CDR2 SYGVKD. V was pared by 6 bases and J by 2 bases, with 10 bases between. The CDR3 loop spans 13 amino acids. This CDR3 is CAIRLAPQETQYF. CDR3 sequence (DNA): TGTGCCATCAGGCTGGCTCCTCAAGAGACCCAGTACTTC.

The V and J genes are TRBV5-1 and TRBJ2-7, with 11 bases that match TRBD1. Per the germline V gene, CDR1 is SGHRS and CDR2 is YFSETQ. This CDR3 contains 14 residues. Germline trimming cut 4 bases from V and 5 bases from J; bases unmatched to any gene: 5. The CDR3 here is CASSGGQGVHEQYF. The CDR3 nucleotides are TGCGCCAGCAGCGGGGGACAGGGGGTCCACGAGCAGTACTTC.

The rearrangement uses TRBV7-9 and TRBJ2-3, with TRBD2 matching over 15 bases. With V trimmed by 5 bases and J by 14 bases, 8 bases remained unmatched. CDR3 length: 14 amino acids. Germline-derived CDR1 and CDR2 are SEHNR and FQNEAQ (reference sequence). The CDR3 bases are TGTGCCAGCAGCGAGGGACTAGCGGGAGGTGGTCTGTATTTT. Its protein is CASSEGLAGGGLYF.

The chain has TRBV28 and TRBJ2-7, with 9 bases fitting TRBD1. V dropped 6 bases and J dropped 3; count of bases not matched to a gene: 9. This CDR3 comprises 15 residues. CDR1 is MDHEN and CDR2 is SYDVKM in the germline V gene. The DNA of the CDR3 is TGTGCCAGCAGCCAGGGACAGGGATATTACTACGAGCAGTACTTC. This translates into CASSQGQGYYYEQYF.

The CDR3 nucleotides are TGTGCCAGCTCACCACGATGGAGCGGGGCTGCCTACGAGCAGTACTTC. Encoded protein: CASSPRWSGAAYEQYF. The V and J genes are TRBV18 and TRBJ2-7; 7 bases map to TRBD2. With 1 base clipped from V and 2 bases from J, the junction kept 8 bases outside the gene matches. The CDR3 is 16 residues long. Germline V gives CDR1 KGHSH, CDR2 LQKENI.

The rearrangement uses TRBV9 and TRBJ1-1; the D gene is possibly TRBD1 (5 bases). Trimming left V 3 bases short and J 3 bases short, with 15 bases between. The CDR3 is 15 residues long. Germline V gives CDR1 SGDLS, CDR2 YYNGEE. The CDR3 region is CASSGGGGTDTEAFF. The CDR3 nucleotides are TGTGCCAGCAGCGGTGGGGGGGGGACGGACACTGAAGCTTTCTTT. The whole variable domain, remainder taken from reference TRBV9 and TRBJ1-1, is DSGVTQTPKHLITATGQRVTLRCSPRSGDLSVYWYQQSLDQGLQFLIQYYNGEERAKGNILERFSAQQFPDLHSELNLSSLELGDSALYFCASSGGGGTDTEAFFGQGTRLTVV.

The chain combines TRBV5-4 with TRBJ2-7; TRBD2 agrees at 10 bases. CDR1 is SGHNT and CDR2 is YYREEE in the germline V gene (reference sequence). Germline trimming cut 4 bases from V and 5 bases from J; bases unmatched to any gene: 9. CDR3 length: 15 amino acids. The CDR3 loop is CASSTGTSVVHEQYF. CDR3 DNA: TGTGCCAGCAGCACAGGGACTAGCGTGGTCCACGAGCAGTACTTC.

J is TRBJ2-1 and V is TRBV11-2; TRBD2 agrees at 9 bases. After removal of 1 base from V and 7 bases from J, the junction contained 11 bases not matched to a gene. Looked up from germline, CDR1 is SGHAT and CDR2 is FQNNGV. CDR3 length equals 17 residues. CDR3 sequence (DNA): TGTGCCAGCAGCTTAGTAGGTCGGCTAGCGGGGAAGAATGAGCAGTTCTTC. This translates into CASSLVGRLAGKNEQFF.

The chain employs TRBV30 and TRBJ2-1; possible D gene TRBD2, 5 bases. CDR1 GTSNPN and CDR2 SVGIG come from the germline V gene (reference sequence). V shed 7 bases and J shed 6 bases, with 19 bases lying between them. This CDR3 is built from 14 residues. CDR3 bases: TGTGCCTCACAATCTCGGACGGGGAGCAATGAGCAGTTCTTC. Protein sequence: CASQSRTGSNEQFF. Full variable domain (missing parts from reference TRBV30 and TRBJ2-1): SQTIHQWPATLVQPVGSPLSLECTVEGTSNPNLYWYRQAAGRGLQLLFYSVGIGQISSEVPQNLSASRPQDRQFILSSKKLLLSDSGFYLCASQSRTGSNEQFFGPGTRLTVL.

This chain links TRBV7-2 with TRBJ2-1, with 14 bases aligning to TRBD2. This CDR3 is built from 16 residues. From germline, CDR1 is SGHTA and CDR2 FQGNSA. After removal of 5 bases from V and 7 bases from J, the junction contained 7 bases not matched to a gene. CDR3 in amino acids: CASSPRTSGGPNEQFF. The CDR3 nucleotides read TGTGCCAGCAGCCCGAGGACTAGCGGGGGGCCAAATGAGCAGTTCTTC.